Listed below are T cell receptor beta chains from one sample, sequenced in a study of blood T cell repertoires in COVID-19. Assay used: immunoSEQ multiplex PCR; TCRdb lists only in-frame clones, some missing. The table has around 450,000 clones, 70% to 90% seen once; the top ten hold roughly 1.9%. The sample consisted of PBMCs or T cells enriched from blood (not recorded which). The source of these receptors is a woman under 30 with acute COVID-19. Each CDR3 is given with its conserved first and last residue. D genes are given only for firm matches. Some rows have no size entry. The others give once, few or many, or a class for an expanded clone.

j_call v_call clone_size d_call cdr3_nt cdr3_aa
TRBJ1-3 TRBV5-1 - TRBD1 TGCGCCAGCAGCTTGGAGGGGGCGCTGAGCTCTGGAAACACCATATATTTT CASSLEGALSSGNTIYF
TRBJ1-2 TRBV2 - - TGTGCCAGCAGTGAGAACCAGGGGTCTGGCTACACCTTC CASSENQGSGYTF
TRBJ1-4 TRBV5-5 - - TGTGCCAGCAGCTCGGGGGAAAAACTGTTTTTT CASSSGEKLFF
TRBJ2-3 TRBV19 - - TGTGCCAGTAGTATCGGGCTAGCACCTAGCACAGATACGCAGTATTTT CASSIGLAPSTDTQYF
TRBJ1-2 TRBV10-3 - TRBD1 TGTGCCATCAGGCAGGGGGCATATGGCTACACCTTC CAIRQGAYGYTF
TRBJ2-7 TRBV5-6 - TRBD2 TGTGCCAGCAGCCGGGCAGGGAGGGTATACGAGCAGTACTTC CASSRAGRVYEQYF
TRBJ1-1 TRBV6-6 - - TGTGCCAGCAGTTACATCCAGGGTATGGACACTGAAGCTTTCTTT CASSYIQGMDTEAFF
TRBJ1-1 TRBV6-6 - - TGTGCCAGCAGTTACCCACAGGGAAGGGCTTTCTTT CASSYPQGRAFF
TRBJ2-6 TRBV9 - - TGTGCCAGCACCAGACGGAGCTCTGGGGCCAACGTCCTGACTTTC CASTRRSSGANVLTF
TRBJ2-7 TRBV10-3 - - TGTGCCATCAGTGAGCCGGATACGGGGTACGAGCAGTACTTC CAISEPDTGYEQYF
TRBJ1-6 TRBV21-1 few - TGTGCCAGCAGCAAAGTACTACAGGGAAACAGCTCCTATAATTCACCCCTCCACTTT CASSKVLQGNSSYNSPLHF
TRBJ1-3 TRBV11-2 once - TGTGCCAGCAGCTTAGTTCGTGGTAGCTCTGGAAACACCATATATTTT CASSLVRGSSGNTIYF
TRBJ1-5 TRBV6-5 - - TGTGCCAGCTGTCCGGTGGGAGGTCAGCCCCAGCATTTT CASCPVGGQPQHF
TRBJ2-7 TRBV4-1 - - TGCGCCAGCAGCCAAGGATACCAAGAGGCTTACGAGCAGTACTTC CASSQGYQEAYEQYF
TRBJ1-5 TRBV28 - TRBD1 TGTGCCAGCAGTTTATCCACCGACAGGGGGCCCCAGCATTTT CASSLSTDRGPQHF
TRBJ1-6 TRBV5-5 - - TGTGCCAGCAGCTCTGTCGCGGGGGCTATTAATTCACCCCTCCACTTT CASSSVAGAINSPLHF
TRBJ2-2 TRBV5-4 - - TGTGCCAGCAGCATTGACACAAGCACCGGGGAGCTGTTTTTT CASSIDTSTGELFF
TRBJ1-1 TRBV28 - TRBD1 TGTGCCAGCAGAAGCGACAGGGGGCGCCTGAACACTGAAGCTTTCTTT CASRSDRGRLNTEAFF
TRBJ1-2 TRBV5-6 - - TGTGCCAGCAGCTTCCTTTATGGCTACACCTTC CASSFLYGYTF
TRBJ2-7 TRBV20-1 few - TGCAGTGCTAGCGGGAGAGGCGAGCAGTACTTC CSASGRGEQYF
TRBJ1-5 TRBV19 - - TGTGCCAGTAGTATCGCAAGGGGAGGCCAGCCCCAGCATTTT CASSIARGGQPQHF
TRBJ2-1 TRBV19 - - TGTGCCAGTAGATCTCCGTTTAGGGGCTCCTACAATGAGCAGTTCTTC CASRSPFRGSYNEQFF
TRBJ1-5 TRBV18 - - TGTGCCAGCTCACCACAGGGGGTGGATCAGCCCCAGCATTTT CASSPQGVDQPQHF
TRBJ1-3 TRBV4-3 - - TGCGCCAGCAGCCAAGACGGGAGGGTACCGGGAAACACCATATATTTT CASSQDGRVPGNTIYF
TRBJ2-3 TRBV14 - - TGTGCCAGCAGCCCCAGGAGGTCCGAGTACACAGATACGCAGTATTTT CASSPRRSEYTDTQYF
TRBJ1-1 TRBV7-9 - TRBD1 TGTGCCAGCAGCCCCCGGGACAGGGAAGGAACTGAAGCTTTCTTT CASSPRDREGTEAFF
TRBJ2-7 TRBV7-9 - - TGTGCCAGCAGCCGCCGGGACATATACGAGCAGTACTTC CASSRRDIYEQYF
TRBJ2-5 TRBV10-3 - - TGTGCCATCAGTGGGTCTGCAGGGCAAGAGACCCAGTACTTC CAISGSAGQETQYF
TRBJ2-2 TRBV11-2 - - TGTGCCAGCAGCTTAATAGTAGAAGGGGAGCTGTTTTTT CASSLIVEGELFF
TRBJ2-7 TRBV9 - TRBD2 TGTGCCAGCAGCCCAGAGGGACTAGGGAACGAGCAGTACTTC CASSPEGLGNEQYF
TRBJ2-3 TRBV19 - TRBD2 TGTGCCAGTACCGCGGGGTTAGCGGGATCAGATACGCAGTATTTT CASTAGLAGSDTQYF
TRBJ1-5 TRBV3-1/TRBV3-2 once - TGTGCCACCGGGGGGGGCAATCAGCCCCAGCATTTT CATGGGNQPQHF
TRBJ2-4 TRBV28 - TRBD1 TGTGCCAGCAGCCCTGGGGGACAGGGGAGAAACATTCAGTACTTC CASSPGGQGRNIQYF
TRBJ1-5 TRBV21-1 - - TGTGCCAGCAGCAAAGGGGCAGGATTTCAGCCCCAGCATTTT CASSKGAGFQPQHF
TRBJ1-6 TRBV6-5 - - TGTGCCAGCAGTCAGACTTATAATTCACCCCTCCACTTT CASSQTYNSPLHF
TRBJ2-3 TRBV5-6 few - TGTGCCAGCAGCTATGACAGACGCACAGATACGCAGTATTTT CASSYDRRTDTQYF
TRBJ1-6 TRBV10-3 - - TGTGCCATCAGTGAGGGGGGCAGGGTTGGTTCACCCCTCCACTTT CAISEGGRVGSPLHF
TRBJ1-5 TRBV7-9 once TRBD1 TGTGCCAGCAGCTTAGTTGGACAGGGGGCTTCTCAGCCCCAGCATTTT CASSLVGQGASQPQHF
TRBJ1-5 TRBV24-1 few - TGTGCCACCAGTGATTCCCCCACCGGGTCCCCTAATCAGCCCCAGCATTTT CATSDSPTGSPNQPQHF
TRBJ1-6 TRBV5-1 - - TGCGCCAGCAGCTCCGACAGTAACGACTCACCCCTCCACTTT CASSSDSNDSPLHF
TRBJ2-3 TRBV12-3/TRBV12-4 - TRBD2 TGTGCCACCCGGACTAGTTCGGATACGCAGTATTTT CATRTSSDTQYF
TRBJ1-6 TRBV7-9 - TRBD1 TGTGCCAGCAGCTTAGAGGGACAGGGTGATTCACCCCTCCACTTT CASSLEGQGDSPLHF
TRBJ2-1 TRBV30 - - TGTGCCTGGAGTGTACTCGGGGATGGGCAGTTCTTC CAWSVLGDGQFF
TRBJ2-2 TRBV2 - TRBD1 TGTGCCACACTTCCGGGACAGGTGAACACCGGGGAGCTGTTTTTT CATLPGQVNTGELFF
TRBJ2-1 TRBV30 - TRBD2 TGTGCCTGCCTCGGGACTAGCGGGAGCCGGTCGCGGTTCTTC CACLGTSGSRSRFF
TRBJ1-2 TRBV24-1 - TRBD1 TGTGCCACCAGTGACGACGGGACAGGGAATGGCTACACCTTC CATSDDGTGNGYTF
TRBJ2-7 TRBV5-1 few TRBD1 TGCGCCAGCAGCGAGTCTGGGACAGGGGACGAGCAGTACTTC CASSESGTGDEQYF
TRBJ2-6 TRBV7-9 - - TGTGCCAGCAGTTCAACAGGTTTTTCTGGGGCCAACGTCCTGACTTTC CASSSTGFSGANVLTF